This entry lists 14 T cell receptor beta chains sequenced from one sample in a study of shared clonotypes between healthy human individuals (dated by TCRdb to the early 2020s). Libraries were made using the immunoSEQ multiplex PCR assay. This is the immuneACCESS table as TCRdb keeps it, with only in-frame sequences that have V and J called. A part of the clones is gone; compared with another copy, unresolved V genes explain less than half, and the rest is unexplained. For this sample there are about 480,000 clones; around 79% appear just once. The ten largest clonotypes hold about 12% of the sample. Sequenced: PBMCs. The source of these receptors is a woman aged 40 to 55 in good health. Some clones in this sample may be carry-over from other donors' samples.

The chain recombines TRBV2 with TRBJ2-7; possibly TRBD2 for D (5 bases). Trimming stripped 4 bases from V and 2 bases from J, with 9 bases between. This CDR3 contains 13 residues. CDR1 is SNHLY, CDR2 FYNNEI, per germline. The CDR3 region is CASSGLHPYEQYF. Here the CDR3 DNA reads TGTGCCAGCAGTGGACTACACCCCTACGAGCAGTACTTC.

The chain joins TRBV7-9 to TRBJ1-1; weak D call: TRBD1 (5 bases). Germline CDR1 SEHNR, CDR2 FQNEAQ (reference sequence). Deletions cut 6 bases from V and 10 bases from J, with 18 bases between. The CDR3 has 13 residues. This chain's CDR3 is CASRGGFLNPAFF. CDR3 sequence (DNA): TGTGCCAGCAGGGGGGGATTTTTGAACCCAGCTTTCTTT.

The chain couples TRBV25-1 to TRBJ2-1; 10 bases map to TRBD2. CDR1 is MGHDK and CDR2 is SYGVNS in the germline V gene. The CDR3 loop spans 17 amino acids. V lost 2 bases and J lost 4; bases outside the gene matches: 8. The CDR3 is CASSEPARAGGYNEQFF. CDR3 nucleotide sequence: TGTGCCAGCAGTGAACCGGCTAGAGCGGGAGGGTACAATGAGCAGTTCTTC.

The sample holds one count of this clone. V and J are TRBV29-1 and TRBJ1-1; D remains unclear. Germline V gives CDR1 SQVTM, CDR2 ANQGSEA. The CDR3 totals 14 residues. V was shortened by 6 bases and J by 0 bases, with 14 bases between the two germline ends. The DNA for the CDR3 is TGCAGCGTCTCCCCCTTCACCATGAACACTGAAGCTTTCTTT. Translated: CSVSPFTMNTEAFF.

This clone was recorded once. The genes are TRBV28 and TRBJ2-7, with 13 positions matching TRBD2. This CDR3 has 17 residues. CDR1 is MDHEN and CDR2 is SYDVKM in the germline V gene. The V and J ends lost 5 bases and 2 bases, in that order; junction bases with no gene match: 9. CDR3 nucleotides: TGTGCCAGCAGTCGCGGCGGGGGACTAGCGGGGACCTACGAGCAGTACTTC. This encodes CASSRGGGLAGTYEQYF.

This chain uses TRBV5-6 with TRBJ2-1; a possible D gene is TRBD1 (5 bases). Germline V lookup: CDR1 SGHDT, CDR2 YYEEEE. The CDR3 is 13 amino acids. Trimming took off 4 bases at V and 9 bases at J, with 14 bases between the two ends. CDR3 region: CASSPPGSSEQFF. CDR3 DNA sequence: TGTGCCAGCAGCCCTCCAGGGTCTAGTGAGCAGTTCTTC. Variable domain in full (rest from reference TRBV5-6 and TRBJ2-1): DAGVTQSPTHLIKTRGQQVTLRCSPKSGHDTVSWYQQALGQGPQFIFQYYEEEERQRGNFPDRFSGHQFPNYSSELNVNALLLGDSALYLCASSPPGSSEQFFGPGTRLTVL.

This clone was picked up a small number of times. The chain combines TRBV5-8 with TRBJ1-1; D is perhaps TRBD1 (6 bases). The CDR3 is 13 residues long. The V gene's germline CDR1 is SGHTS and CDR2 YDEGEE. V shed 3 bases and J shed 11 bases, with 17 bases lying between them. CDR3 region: CASSWEQGSRAFF. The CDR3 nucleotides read TGTGCCAGCAGCTGGGAACAGGGTTCGCGGGCTTTCTTT.

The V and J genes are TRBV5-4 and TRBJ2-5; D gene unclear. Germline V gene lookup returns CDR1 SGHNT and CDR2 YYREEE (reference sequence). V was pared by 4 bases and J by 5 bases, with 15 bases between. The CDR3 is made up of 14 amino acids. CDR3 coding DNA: TGTGCCAGCAGCGGCCCGACTGGAGAGGAGACCCAGTACTTC. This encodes CASSGPTGEETQYF.

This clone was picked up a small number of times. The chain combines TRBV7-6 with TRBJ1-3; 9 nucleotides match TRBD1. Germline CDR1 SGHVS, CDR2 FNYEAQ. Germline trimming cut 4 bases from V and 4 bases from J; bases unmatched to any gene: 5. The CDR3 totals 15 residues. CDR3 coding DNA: TGTGCCAGCAGCTCCCTGGGGACAGGGGGAAACACCATATATTTT. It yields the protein CASSSLGTGGNTIYF.

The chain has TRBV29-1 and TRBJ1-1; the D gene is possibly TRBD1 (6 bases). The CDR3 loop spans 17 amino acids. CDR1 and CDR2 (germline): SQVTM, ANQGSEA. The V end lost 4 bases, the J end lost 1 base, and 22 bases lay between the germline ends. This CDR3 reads CSVGGPPGGSPNTEAFF. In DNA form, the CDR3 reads TGCAGCGTTGGGGGGCCGCCGGGTGGCTCCCCGAACACTGAAGCTTTCTTT.

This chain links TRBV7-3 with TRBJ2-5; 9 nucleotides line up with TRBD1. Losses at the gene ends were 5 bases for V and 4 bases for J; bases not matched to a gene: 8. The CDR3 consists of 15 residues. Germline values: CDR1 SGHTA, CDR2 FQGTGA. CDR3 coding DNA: TGTGCCAGCAGCCCCGGGACAGGGAAGGGAGAGACCCAGTACTTC. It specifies CASSPGTGKGETQYF.

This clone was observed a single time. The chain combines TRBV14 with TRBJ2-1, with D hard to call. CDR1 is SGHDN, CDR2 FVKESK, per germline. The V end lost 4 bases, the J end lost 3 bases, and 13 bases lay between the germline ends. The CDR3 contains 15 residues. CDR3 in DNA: TGTGCCAGCAGCCCCCGACCGGGCTACTACAATGAGCAGTTCTTC. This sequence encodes CASSPRPGYYNEQFF.

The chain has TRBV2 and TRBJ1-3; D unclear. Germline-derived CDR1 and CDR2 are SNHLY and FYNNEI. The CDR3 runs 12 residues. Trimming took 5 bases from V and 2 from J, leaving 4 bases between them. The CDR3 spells CASSRAGNTIYF. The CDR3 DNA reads TGTGCCAGCAGTCGAGCTGGAAACACCATATATTTT.

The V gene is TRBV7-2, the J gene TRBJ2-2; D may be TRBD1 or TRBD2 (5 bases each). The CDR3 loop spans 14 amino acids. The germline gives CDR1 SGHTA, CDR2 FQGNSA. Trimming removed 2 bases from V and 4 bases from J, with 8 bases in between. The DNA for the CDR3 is TGTGCCAGCAGCTTATGGGGGTCCACCGGGGAGCTGTTTTTT. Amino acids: CASSLWGSTGELFF.